This is a list of T cell receptor beta chains from one sample in a study of human T cells and chemical hapten exposure. Using its own MiXCR run on the 5' RACE reads, TCRdb lists one record per CDR3 protein. Of tens of thousands of distinct CDR3 sequences listed, more than 15% are singletons. The receptors derive from a female donor in good health. Each CDR3 is given with its conserved first and last residue. Fields, in order: J gene, CDR3 length, clone size, D gene, V gene, CDR3 protein, CDR3 DNA. D genes are given only for firm matches. Expanded clones are given a class, and other clones once, few, many or no size at all.

j_call: TRBJ2-7
cdr3_length: 15
clone_size: NA
d_call: TRBD1
v_call: TRBV11-2
cdr3_aa: CASSFRTGTLYEQYF
cdr3_nt: TGTGCCAGCAGCTTCCGGACAGGGACTCTCTACGAGCAGTACTTC

j_call: TRBJ2-5
cdr3_length: 12
clone_size: few
d_call: NA
v_call: TRBV5-6
cdr3_aa: CASNLRQETQYF
cdr3_nt: TGTGCCAGCAACCTCCGCCAAGAGACCCAGTACTTC

j_call: TRBJ2-1
cdr3_length: 15
clone_size: few
d_call: TRBD2
v_call: TRBV7-8
cdr3_aa: CASSLALNRGDEQFF
cdr3_nt: TGTGCCAGCAGCTTAGCACTTAACCGGGGGGATGAGCAGTTCTTC

j_call: TRBJ1-5
cdr3_length: 16
clone_size: NA
d_call: TRBD1
v_call: TRBV2
cdr3_aa: CASSPLRDSSNQPQHF
cdr3_nt: TGTGCCAGCAGTCCCTTACGGGACAGCAGCAATCAGCCCCAGCATTTT

j_call: TRBJ1-2
cdr3_length: 13
clone_size: few
d_call: NA
v_call: TRBV7-2
cdr3_aa: CASSLVGGEGYTF
cdr3_nt: TGTGCCAGCAGCTTAGTGGGGGGCGAAGGCTACACCTTC

j_call: TRBJ2-6
cdr3_length: 14
clone_size: NA
d_call: NA
v_call: TRBV29-1
cdr3_aa: CSVAVSSGANVLTF
cdr3_nt: TGCAGCGTTGCCGTCTCCTCTGGGGCCAACGTCCTGACTTTC

j_call: TRBJ1-1
cdr3_length: 15
clone_size: NA
d_call: TRBD1
v_call: TRBV4-1
cdr3_aa: CASSQEGTVNTEAFF
cdr3_nt: TGCGCCAGCAGCCAAGAAGGGACAGTGAACACTGAAGCTTTCTTT

j_call: TRBJ1-1
cdr3_length: 13
clone_size: NA
d_call: NA
v_call: TRBV5-1
cdr3_aa: CASSQIRGDEAFF
cdr3_nt: TGCGCCAGCAGCCAGATCAGAGGGGATGAAGCTTTCTTT

j_call: TRBJ2-6
cdr3_length: 15
clone_size: NA
d_call: NA
v_call: TRBV7-2
cdr3_aa: CASSLAGGGANVLTF
cdr3_nt: TGTGCCAGCAGCTTAGCAGGGGGTGGGGCCAACGTCCTGACTTTC

j_call: TRBJ2-7
cdr3_length: 14
clone_size: few
d_call: TRBD2
v_call: TRBV28
cdr3_aa: CASSRTSGSYEQYF
cdr3_nt: TGTGCCAGCAGTAGGACTAGCGGTTCCTACGAGCAGTACTTC

j_call: TRBJ1-4
cdr3_length: 15
clone_size: NA
d_call: NA
v_call: TRBV19
cdr3_aa: CASSPRWGPNEKLFF
cdr3_nt: TGTGCCAGTAGCCCTCGGTGGGGGCCTAATGAAAAACTGTTTTTT

j_call: TRBJ2-2
cdr3_length: 16
clone_size: NA
d_call: NA
v_call: TRBV6-1
cdr3_aa: CASSVNPGKDTGELFF
cdr3_nt: TGTGCCAGCAGTGTCAATCCAGGGAAGGACACCGGGGAGCTGTTTTTT

j_call: TRBJ2-3
cdr3_length: 16
clone_size: NA
d_call: NA
v_call: TRBV7-6
cdr3_aa: CASSLGPISSTDTQYF
cdr3_nt: TGTGCCAGCAGCTTAGGACCTATTTCTAGCACAGATACGCAGTATTTT

j_call: TRBJ2-1
cdr3_length: 15
clone_size: NA
d_call: NA
v_call: TRBV28
cdr3_aa: CASSLGAIRNNEQFF
cdr3_nt: TGTGCCAGCAGTTTAGGGGCGATAAGAAACAATGAGCAGTTCTTC

j_call: TRBJ2-5
cdr3_length: 16
clone_size: few
d_call: TRBD2
v_call: TRBV24-1
cdr3_aa: CATSERTSGSMETQYF
cdr3_nt: TGTGCCACCAGTGAACGGACTAGCGGGAGTATGGAGACCCAGTACTTC

j_call: TRBJ1-2
cdr3_length: 16
clone_size: few
d_call: NA
v_call: TRBV12-3/TRBV12-4
cdr3_aa: CASSPSLMEGDYGYTF
cdr3_nt: TGTGCCAGCAGTCCCTCCTTGATGGAGGGTGACTATGGCTACACCTTC

j_call: TRBJ1-2
cdr3_length: 15
clone_size: NA
d_call: TRBD1
v_call: TRBV25-1
cdr3_aa: CASSELGDSFYGYTF
cdr3_nt: TGTGCCAGCAGTGAATTGGGGGACAGTTTCTATGGCTACACCTTC

j_call: TRBJ1-1
cdr3_length: 14
clone_size: NA
d_call: NA
v_call: TRBV29-1
cdr3_aa: CSVESRHSNTEAFF
cdr3_nt: TGCAGCGTTGAAAGCCGACATTCGAACACTGAAGCTTTCTTT

j_call: TRBJ1-3
cdr3_length: 14
clone_size: NA
d_call: NA
v_call: TRBV7-9
cdr3_aa: CASSYTSSGNTIYF
cdr3_nt: TGTGCCAGCAGCTACACTAGCTCTGGAAACACCATATATTTT

j_call: TRBJ2-1
cdr3_length: 15
clone_size: NA
d_call: TRBD1
v_call: TRBV10-3
cdr3_aa: CAISGTGRLGNEQFF
cdr3_nt: TGTGCCATCAGTGGGACAGGCCGATTGGGGAATGAGCAGTTCTTC

j_call: TRBJ2-7
cdr3_length: 15
clone_size: many
d_call: NA
v_call: TRBV7-9
cdr3_aa: CASSSLQGEEEEQYF
cdr3_nt: TGTGCCAGCAGCTCCCTCCAGGGGGAGGAAGAAGAGCAGTACTTC

j_call: TRBJ2-3
cdr3_length: 16
clone_size: NA
d_call: TRBD2
v_call: TRBV28
cdr3_aa: CASTLAGPVRADTQYF
cdr3_nt: TGTGCCAGCACTCTAGCGGGCCCCGTGAGGGCAGATACGCAGTATTTT

j_call: TRBJ2-3
cdr3_length: 15
clone_size: NA
d_call: TRBD1
v_call: TRBV7-8
cdr3_aa: CASSFYRGPTDTQYF
cdr3_nt: TGTGCCAGCAGCTTCTACAGGGGGCCCACAGATACGCAGTATTTT

j_call: TRBJ1-3
cdr3_length: 13
clone_size: NA
d_call: TRBD1
v_call: TRBV12-3/TRBV12-4
cdr3_aa: CASRTRTGRTIYF
cdr3_nt: TGTGCCAGCAGAACCCGGACAGGACGCACCATATATTTT

j_call: TRBJ1-5
cdr3_length: 17
clone_size: many
d_call: NA
v_call: TRBV6-2/TRBV6-3
cdr3_aa: CASRFRLGSGSNQPQHF
cdr3_nt: TGTGCCAGCAGATTCCGTTTGGGGTCTGGAAGCAATCAGCCCCAGCATTTT

j_call: TRBJ1-5
cdr3_length: 14
clone_size: many
d_call: NA
v_call: TRBV7-8
cdr3_aa: CASSLAQWGQPQHF
cdr3_nt: TGTGCCAGCAGCTTAGCCCAGTGGGGTCAGCCCCAGCATTTT

j_call: TRBJ2-1
cdr3_length: 15
clone_size: few
d_call: NA
v_call: TRBV3-1
cdr3_aa: CASSPPGLDYNEQFF
cdr3_nt: TGTGCCAGCAGCCCACCGGGACTCGACTACAATGAGCAGTTCTTC

j_call: TRBJ1-1
cdr3_length: 14
clone_size: NA
d_call: NA
v_call: TRBV20-1
cdr3_aa: CSARDGAVNTEAFF
cdr3_nt: TGCAGTGCTAGAGACGGTGCAGTGAACACTGAAGCTTTCTTT

j_call: TRBJ2-1
cdr3_length: 15
clone_size: NA
d_call: TRBD1
v_call: TRBV5-1
cdr3_aa: CASSWGQGVEYEQFF
cdr3_nt: TGCGCCAGCAGCTGGGGACAGGGCGTCGAGTATGAGCAGTTCTTC

j_call: TRBJ1-2
cdr3_length: 13
clone_size: few
d_call: NA
v_call: TRBV9
cdr3_aa: CASSVLGASGYTF
cdr3_nt: TGTGCCAGCAGCGTATTGGGGGCGTCCGGCTACACCTTC

j_call: TRBJ2-2
cdr3_length: 13
clone_size: NA
d_call: NA
v_call: TRBV7-2
cdr3_aa: CAISTEGVGELFF
cdr3_nt: TGTGCCATCTCGACGGAGGGGGTCGGGGAGCTGTTTTTT

j_call: TRBJ1-1
cdr3_length: 13
clone_size: few
d_call: NA
v_call: TRBV6-5
cdr3_aa: CASSTRVHTEAFF
cdr3_nt: TGTGCCAGCAGTACGAGGGTCCACACTGAAGCTTTCTTT

j_call: TRBJ1-1
cdr3_length: 11
clone_size: NA
d_call: NA
v_call: TRBV20-1
cdr3_aa: CSATRNTEAFF
cdr3_nt: TGCAGTGCTACAAGGAACACTGAAGCTTTCTTT

j_call: TRBJ1-6
cdr3_length: 13
clone_size: NA
d_call: NA
v_call: TRBV5-1
cdr3_aa: CASKWATDSPLHF
cdr3_nt: TGCGCCAGCAAGTGGGCCACAGATTCACCCCTCCACTTT

j_call: TRBJ1-1
cdr3_length: 14
clone_size: NA
d_call: NA
v_call: TRBV12-3/TRBV12-4
cdr3_aa: CASSLFGVDTEAFF
cdr3_nt: TGTGCCAGCAGTTTATTCGGTGTGGACACTGAAGCTTTCTTT

j_call: TRBJ1-4
cdr3_length: 14
clone_size: many
d_call: TRBD1
v_call: TRBV7-9
cdr3_aa: CASSFDRAVGKLFF
cdr3_nt: TGTGCCAGCAGCTTCGACAGGGCGGTCGGAAAACTGTTTTTT